A selection of T cell receptor beta chains follows, all from one sample in a study of Ad26.COV2.S vaccination and SARS-CoV-2 variants. Measured with immunoSEQ multiplex PCR; TCRdb has only the in-frame clones, and not every one. The table shows hundreds of thousands of clones, with around 90% occurring only once. Sequencing was performed on peripheral blood, taken in a trial of Ad26.COV2.S vaccine versus placebo. These receptors were taken from a person between 18 and 65 years old who received the Ad26.COV2.S COVID-19 vaccine or a placebo. The CDR3 runs from the conserved cysteine through the conserved F or W.

TRBV19	TRBJ1-2	CASSIVGVGGYTF
TRBV18	TRBJ1-1	CASSPRTGEAFF
TRBV28	TRBJ1-6	CASSTSSYNSPLHF
TRBV7-2	TRBJ1-2	CASSLLGSGTYDF
TRBV19	TRBJ1-5	CASSTRTAHNQPQHF
TRBV9	TRBJ2-2	CASSVEGQREVPGELFF
TRBV7-2	TRBJ2-3	CASSLRTGETDTQYF
TRBV30	TRBJ1-1	CAWMGRLGQGTEAFF
TRBV7-3	TRBJ2-5	CASSSSGRETQYF
TRBV19	TRBJ2-3	CASSAAGVTDTQYF
TRBV14	TRBJ2-7	CASSQDVGKHEQYF
TRBV15	TRBJ2-3	CATSGLRSGGNWTDTQYF
TRBV27	TRBJ1-5	CASKPGRFSNQPQHF
TRBV6-6	TRBJ1-6	CASSRTGENSPLHF
TRBV4-1	TRBJ2-3	CASSQETEGTAHF
TRBV6-5	TRBJ2-2	CASSPIAGELFF
TRBV7-3	TRBJ2-7	CASSPRPGTAIYEQYF
TRBV4-1	TRBJ1-1	CVNTRPLAFMNTEAFF
TRBV4-1	TRBJ1-6	CASSQGTSSYNSPLHF
TRBV7-9	TRBJ1-1	CASSLRRNTEAFF
TRBV6-2/TRBV6-3	TRBJ1-1	CASSYPGPSSNTEAFF
TRBV5-1	TRBJ2-7	CASSLAGQGDEQYF
TRBV9	TRBJ1-4	CASSVGGQINEKLFF
TRBV19	TRBJ1-1	CASSFVQGTNTEAFF
TRBV28	TRBJ1-1	CASSATGTGLNTEAFF
TRBV6-5	TRBJ1-3	CASSYDGASSGNTIYF
TRBV20-1	TRBJ1-2	CSASPNYGYTF
TRBV9	TRBJ1-6	CASSSRWDSNSPLHF
TRBV6-5	TRBJ1-4	CASKGQGVREKLFF
TRBV2	TRBJ2-7	CASSEREDPYEQYF
TRBV2	TRBJ2-7	CASRAGSTSYEQYF
TRBV4-3	TRBJ2-7	CASSQGGPGQVVYEQYF
TRBV11-2	TRBJ2-1	CASSLGDREAYDGEQFF
TRBV7-2	TRBJ2-2	CASSPNRWNGELFF
TRBV5-1	TRBJ2-5	CASSESWQETQYF
TRBV5-6	TRBJ1-6	CASTKAPSFSSPLHF
TRBV18	TRBJ1-2	CASSPPDRVGYGYTF
TRBV4-3	TRBJ2-7	CASSQVLAGEWFEQYF
TRBV30	TRBJ2-7	CAWSVLGQGSNEQYF
TRBV12-3/TRBV12-4	TRBJ1-1	CASRRDRVTEAFF
TRBV6-5	TRBJ1-2	CASSYGGANGYTF
TRBV5-5	TRBJ2-1	CASSLVRLADYNEQFF
TRBV5-6	TRBJ1-1	CASSYTTGNTEAFF
TRBV6-1	TRBJ2-1	CASSQVAGVRYNEQFF
TRBV28	TRBJ1-5	CASSFDSEVGNQPQHF
TRBV5-1	TRBJ2-7	CASSRTPLSGKYEQYF
TRBV12-3/TRBV12-4	TRBJ2-1	CASSLGLYNEQFF
TRBV5-6	TRBJ2-3	CASSQRWADTQYF